Listed here are 21 T cell receptor beta chains from one sample, sequenced in a study of response to subunit inactivated influenza vaccine. MiXCR, run by TCRdb on the RT-PCR reads, gives a single entry per CDR3 protein. The sample lists 500,000 to 600,000 distinct CDR3 sequences; 10% to 15% were seen once. This material consisted of PBMCs from blood, taken more than 35 days after vaccination. The receptors shown here come from a man aged 50 or older who received an inactivated influenza vaccine.

This clonotype has more than one count but fewer than ten. J is TRBJ2-4 and V is TRBV27; TRBD1 agrees at 10 bases. Germline CDR1 MNHEY, CDR2 SMNVEV (reference sequence). The V segment lost 5 bases and the J segment 0 bases; nucleotides outside the gene matches: 4. The CDR3 is made up of 16 amino acids. CDR3 sequence reads: CASSADRGLAKNIQYF. CDR3 sequence (DNA): TGTGCCAGCAGTGCTGACAGGGGGCTAGCCAAAAACATTCAGTACTTC.

This clonotype was seen more than once but under ten times. The chain is built from TRBV4-3 and TRBJ2-2; tentatively, D is TRBD1 or TRBD2 (6 bases each). There are 16 residues in the CDR3. Germline loops: CDR1 LGHNA, CDR2 YSLEER. V was pared by 1 base and J by 7 bases, with 16 bases between. The CDR3 DNA is TGCGCCAGCAGCCAAGGAGTGGGGGCGCGGGGCGGGGAGCTGTTTTTT. Its protein product is CASSQGVGARGGELFF.

This chain connects TRBV6-1 to TRBJ2-1; D remains ambiguous. CDR3 length equals 13 residues. Deletions cut 7 bases from V and 1 base from J, with 8 bases between. Germline assignment: CDR1 MNHNS and CDR2 SASEGT. The CDR3 DNA follows: TGTGCCAGCACCCAAGGGTCCTACAATGAGCAGTTCTTC. It codes for CASTQGSYNEQFF.

The rearrangement links TRBV6-1 to TRBJ1-1; 7 bases map to TRBD1. CDR3 size: 17 residues. Germline V gives CDR1 MNHNS, CDR2 SASEGT. The J segment lost 0 bases and the V segment lost 8 bases, leaving 15 bases of the junction unmatched. The CDR3 nucleotides read TGTGCCAGCTCGGTAACAGGGGTTTTTCTCTTGAACACTGAAGCTTTCTTT. This gives the protein CASSVTGVFLLNTEAFF.

The chain couples TRBV4-3 to TRBJ1-2; D is unclear. V was trimmed by 0 bases and J by 2 bases, leaving 4 bases between them. The CDR3 has 13 residues. Germline V CDR1 and CDR2: LGHNA, YSLEER. This CDR3 reads CASSQDGNYGYTF. CDR3 nucleotide sequence: TGCGCCAGCAGCCAAGACGGCAACTATGGCTACACCTTC.

There are a few counts of this clonotype. The chain combines TRBV5-1 with TRBJ2-1, with TRBD2 matching over 8 bases. The ends lost 4 bases at V and 6 bases at J; junction bases unmatched: 12. CDR1 and CDR2 (germline): SGHRS, YFSETQ. This CDR3 is built from 16 residues. Here the CDR3 DNA reads TGCGCCAGCAGCCCCGGGGGGGAGGGTGCCTTCAATGAGCAGTTCTTC. Translating gives CASSPGGEGAFNEQFF.

This clonotype occurred a few times. This sequence joins TRBV12-5 and TRBJ2-7; 8 bases map to TRBD1. This CDR3 has 14 amino acids. V gave up 6 bases and J gave up 0 bases; unmatched junction bases: 4. Germline V lookup: CDR1 LGHNT, CDR2 FRNRAP. The CDR3 loop reads CASGPGTGSYEQYF. The CDR3 region has the DNA TGTGCTAGTGGCCCGGGGACAGGCTCCTACGAGCAGTACTTC.

On this clonotype itself: With a much larger clone just one base away, this may be a read error. The V call is TRBV3-1, the J call TRBJ2-2; D gene unclear. The CDR3 has 17 residues. Germline CDR1 reads LGHDT; CDR2 reads YNNKEL (reference sequence). Here the CDR3 reads CACSQIPLRSNTGELFF. CDR3 coding DNA: TGTGCCTGCAGCCAAATCCCCCTTAGATCGAACACCGGGGAGCTGTTTTTT.

The chain employs TRBV7-9 and TRBJ2-3, with D possibly TRBD1 on 5 matching bases. Germline values: CDR1 SEHNR, CDR2 FQNEAQ (reference sequence). The germline V and J ends were trimmed by 1 base and 3 bases, with 11 bases remaining between them. This CDR3 comprises 15 residues. The CDR3 DNA is TGTGCCAGCAGCTTAGGTTCAGGGCCAACAGATACGCAGTATTTT. This codes for CASSLGSGPTDTQYF.

This clonotype has ten or more counts. This chain joins TRBV24-1 and TRBJ2-1, with 12 bases that match TRBD2. Germline-derived CDR1 and CDR2 are KGHDR and SFDVKD. This CDR3 contains 17 residues. J gave up 9 bases and V 5 bases, and 13 bases lay outside the gene matches. The CDR3 DNA follows: TGTGCCACCAGTGGTCTAGCGGGAGGGAAGGATATAGGTGAGCAGTTCTTC. Translation: CATSGLAGGKDIGEQFF.

V is TRBV12-3 or TRBV12-4 and J is TRBJ1-1; D might be TRBD1 (6 bases). This CDR3 spans 12 amino acids. The V end lost 3 bases, the J end lost 12 bases, and 14 bases lay between the germline ends. CDR3 amino acids: CASSLMGARSFF. The CDR3 coding sequence is TGTGCCAGCAGTTTGATGGGGGCCAGGTCTTTCTTT.

In this sample, this clonotype turned up a few times. V gene TRBV12-3 or TRBV12-4 combines with J gene TRBJ2-7; D uncertain. CDR3 size: 16 residues. Trimming took 0 bases from V and 0 from J, leaving 12 bases between them. The DNA for the CDR3 is TGTGCCAGCAGTTTAGCGACATACCGGACCTCCTACGAGCAGTACTTC. It encodes CASSLATYRTSYEQYF.

The genes are TRBV5-6 and TRBJ2-3, with 9 bases lining up with TRBD1. V lost 1 base and J lost 2; bases outside the gene matches: 8. Germline V lookup: CDR1 SGHDT, CDR2 YYEEEE. The length of the CDR3 is 17 residues. CDR3 in amino acids: CASSLYAGTGNTDTQYF. For the CDR3, the DNA is TGTGCCAGCAGCTTGTATGCCGGGACAGGGAACACAGATACGCAGTATTTT.

This rearrangement joins TRBV7-2 to TRBJ2-1; 9 bases fit TRBD2. Germline loops: CDR1 SGHTA, CDR2 FQGNSA. The CDR3 covers 15 residues. The junction had 10 bases not matched to a gene; V was cut back by 8 bases and J by 5 bases. CDR3 coding DNA: TGTGCCAGCGGAGGGCTAGCGGGGCGCAACAATGAGCAGTTCTTC. Translation gives CASGGLAGRNNEQFF.

This clonotype was seen a handful of times. This rearrangement joins TRBV20-1 to TRBJ1-5; the D is unclear. The V end was cut by 3 bases, the J end by 3 bases, with 9 bases between. Germline values: CDR1 DFQATT, CDR2 SNEGSKA (reference sequence). CDR3 size: 13 residues. The CDR3 DNA reads TGCAGTGCTAGGAGGGCCCTCAATCAGCCCCAGCATTTT. Protein product: CSARRALNQPQHF.

In its sample, this clonotype was seen a few times. The chain employs TRBV21-1 and TRBJ1-5; whether TRBD1, the table's D call, matches the DNA was not checked. TRBV21-1 is designated a pseudogene. This CDR3 has 17 amino acids. CDR3 nucleotide sequence: TGTGGTCAGCCGCCCCCGGGACAGGGCCTTTATAATCAGCCCCAGCATTTT. Translating gives CGQPPPGQGLYNQPQHF.

This clonotype showed up just a few times. This sequence joins TRBV6-1 and TRBJ1-1, with TRBD1 as a possible D gene (6 bases). In germline, CDR1 is MNHNS, CDR2 SASEGT. Trimming shortened V by 7 bases and J by 2 bases, and 14 bases separated the two germline ends. The CDR3 sequence is 14 residues long. The chain's CDR3 is CASTNGGRNTEAFF. DNA for the CDR3: TGTGCCAGCACTAACGGGGGGCGCAACACTGAAGCTTTCTTT.

The sample holds many counts of this clonotype. V usage is TRBV20-1 and J usage is TRBJ2-7; 9 bases line up with TRBD2. Losses at the gene ends were 6 bases for V and 1 base for J; bases not matched to a gene: 7. Germline loops: CDR1 DFQATT, CDR2 SNEGSKA (reference sequence). This CDR3 comprises 14 residues. CDR3 sequence: CSAKIAGASYEQYF. The CDR3, as DNA: TGCAGTGCAAAAATAGCGGGAGCATCCTACGAGCAGTACTTC.

The V call is TRBV15, the J call TRBJ2-1; D is unresolved. The CDR3 length is 13 residues. Germline CDR1 reads LNHNV; CDR2 reads YYDKDF (reference sequence). V was shortened by 5 bases and J by 5 bases, with 10 bases between the two germline ends. CDR3 in amino acids: CATSPTRNNEQFF. CDR3 DNA: TGTGCCACCAGCCCCACCAGGAACAATGAGCAGTTCTTC. Looking up the rest from reference TRBV15 and TRBJ2-1 gives the full variable domain: DAMVIQNPRYQVTQFGKPVTLSCSQTLNHNVMYWYQQKSSQAPKLLFHYYDKDFNNEADTPDNFQSRRPNTSFCFLDIRSPGLGDTAMYLCATSPTRNNEQFFGPGTRLTVL.

The rearrangement uses TRBV7-9 and TRBJ1-2; possibly TRBD1 for D (5 bases). Trimming took off 5 bases at V and 2 bases at J, with 12 bases between the two ends. CDR3 length: 14 amino acids. CDR1 and CDR2 from the germline V gene are SEHNR and FQNEAQ (reference sequence). The CDR3, as DNA: TGTGCCAGCAGCCCGGACGGGGGGAACTATGGCTACACCTTC. Translated, it gives CASSPDGGNYGYTF.

A few counts support this clonotype. The chain employs TRBV4-1 and TRBJ2-7; TRBD2 agrees at 9 bases. Trimming took 3 bases from V and 6 from J; bases not matched to a gene: 12. Germline CDR1 reads MGHRA; CDR2 reads YSYEKL. The CDR3 extends over 16 amino acids. This CDR3 is CASSQRAGGVVGEQYF. CDR3 DNA: TGCGCCAGCAGCCAGCGAGCGGGAGGTGTCGTCGGCGAGCAGTACTTC.